This passage covers 30 T cell receptor beta chains from one sample sequenced in a study of blood T cell repertoires in COVID-19 (dated by TCRdb to about 2020). Library preparation used the immunoSEQ multiplex PCR assay. What TCRdb holds here is the immuneACCESS table cut down to in-frame rearrangements. Part of the clones is not present; checked against another copy, under half of the missing clones reflect an unresolved V gene, and the others are unexplained. The sample table contains roughly 77,000 clones; only one count was recorded for approximately 79% of them. 26% of the sample goes to the ten largest clones. Sequenced sample: peripheral blood. These receptors all stem from a man aged 60 to 69 with active or convalescent COVID-19.

The chain recombines TRBV10-3 with TRBJ2-7; the match to TRBD2 covers 9 bases. CDR1 is ENHRY, CDR2 SYGVKD, per germline. This CDR3 contains 15 residues. J gave up 0 bases and V 0 bases, and 0 bases lay outside the gene matches. Here the CDR3 DNA reads TGTGCCATCAGTGAGTCGACTAGCGGCTCCTACGAGCAGTACTTC. This translates into CAISESTSGSYEQYF.

The chain couples TRBV5-1 to TRBJ1-5, with 8 positions matching TRBD1. The CDR3 is made up of 15 amino acids. Germline V gives CDR1 SGHRS, CDR2 YFSETQ. V lost 3 bases, J lost 1 base, and 3 bases stayed unmatched. CDR3 protein: CASSYRGESNQPQHF. In nucleotides, the CDR3 is TGCGCCAGCAGCTACAGGGGGGAGAGCAATCAGCCCCAGCATTTT.

There are a few counts of this clone. The chain uses TRBV6-5 and TRBJ2-2, with 7 nucleotides matching TRBD1. The J segment lost 7 bases and the V segment lost 2 bases, leaving 7 bases of the junction unmatched. CDR3 length: 15 residues. Per the germline V gene, CDR1 is MNHEY and CDR2 is SVGAGI. DNA of the CDR3: TGTGCCAGCAGTTACCTTGACAGGGTCGGCGGGGAGCTGTTTTTT. This codes for CASSYLDRVGGELFF.

J is TRBJ1-4 and V is TRBV9; 7 bases map to TRBD1. The germline V gene has CDR1 SGDLS and CDR2 YYNGEE. This CDR3 contains 13 residues. V was clipped by 3 bases and J by 14 bases; unmatched bases: 10. CDR3: CASSAPGQVRLFF. In DNA, the CDR3 is TGTGCCAGCAGCGCCCCTGGACAGGTCCGGCTGTTTTTT.

This chain connects TRBV6-5 to TRBJ1-2; 7 bases agree with TRBD1. Per the germline V gene, CDR1 is MNHEY and CDR2 is SVGAGI. Trimming at V came to 6 bases and at J to 1 base, leaving 2 bases not matched to a gene. There are 13 residues in the CDR3. CDR3 nucleotides: TGTGCCAGCAGACGGGACAGTAACTATGGCTACACCTTC. Translation: CASRRDSNYGYTF.

The rearrangement uses TRBV2 and TRBJ1-4, with unresolved D. The CDR3 extends over 15 amino acids. Germline CDR1 is SNHLY and CDR2 is FYNNEI. Trimming pared 6 bases from V and 3 bases from J, leaving 14 bases between. As DNA, the CDR3 is TGTGCCAGCAGGCCCCAAGGCGGTCCTAATGAAAAACTGTTTTTT. This gives the protein CASRPQGGPNEKLFF.

The chain carries TRBV30 and TRBJ2-3; 7 positions agree with TRBD1. Germline CDR1 is GTSNPN and CDR2 is SVGIG (reference sequence). J lost 0 bases, V lost 3 bases, and 6 bases had no gene match. The CDR3 totals 15 residues. The chain's CDR3 is CAWSTGTASTDTQYF. In nucleotides, the CDR3 is TGTGCCTGGAGCACCGGGACAGCTAGCACAGATACGCAGTATTTT.

J is TRBJ1-3 and V is TRBV7-2; 7 positions match TRBD1. CDR1 and CDR2 from the germline V gene are SGHTA and FQGNSA. The V and J ends lost 4 bases and 4 bases, in that order; junction bases with no gene match: 10. The CDR3 runs to 16 residues. The CDR3 sequence is CASSSNLQGRGNTIYF. The CDR3 bases are TGTGCCAGCAGCTCCAACCTACAGGGGAGAGGAAACACCATATATTTT. The variable domain in full, completed from reference TRBV7-2 and TRBJ1-3, reads GAGVSQSPSNKVTEKGKDVELRCDPISGHTALYWYRQSLGQGLEFLIYFQGNSAPDKSGLPSDRFSAERTGGSVSTLTIQRTQQEDSAVYLCASSSNLQGRGNTIYFGEGSWLTVV.

This chain joins TRBV6-5 and TRBJ2-7, with D maybe TRBD2 (6 bases). Germline V gene lookup returns CDR1 MNHEY and CDR2 SVGAGI. Trimming took 2 bases from V and 3 from J, leaving 11 bases between them. This CDR3 has 14 amino acids. The CDR3 sequence is CASSYRRGFYEQYF. CDR3 nucleotides: TGTGCCAGCAGTTACCGGCGGGGTTTCTACGAGCAGTACTTC.

This chain uses TRBV25-1 with TRBJ1-1; 7 positions match TRBD1. The V gene end was trimmed by 4 bases and the J gene end by 0 bases; junction bases not matched to a gene: 5. This CDR3 spans 15 amino acids. The germline V gene encodes CDR1 MGHDK and CDR2 SYGVNS. CDR3 protein: CASSAPTGMNTEAFF. In nucleotides, the CDR3 is TGTGCCAGCAGTGCCCCGACAGGGATGAACACTGAAGCTTTCTTT.

V is TRBV5-1 and J is TRBJ2-2, with a weak D call TRBD2 (5 bases). CDR3 length equals 15 residues. CDR1 SGHRS and CDR2 YFSETQ come from the germline V gene. Trimming left V 1 base short and J 7 bases short, with 14 bases between. The CDR3 protein is CASSLIGGGGGELFF. In DNA form, the CDR3 reads TGCGCCAGCAGCTTGATAGGAGGTGGTGGCGGGGAGCTGTTTTTT.

This chain links TRBV30 with TRBJ2-3; TRBD2 agrees at 12 bases. CDR3 length: 19 amino acids. The trim removed 0 bases at V and 4 bases at J, leaving 14 bases unmatched. Germline CDR1 GTSNPN, CDR2 SVGIG (reference sequence). CDR3 sequence: CAWSVLRLAGAYAPDTQYF. The CDR3 DNA follows: TGTGCCTGGAGTGTCCTGAGACTAGCGGGGGCCTACGCACCAGATACGCAGTATTTT. Full variable domain (missing parts from reference TRBV30 and TRBJ2-3): SQTIHQWPATLVQPVGSPLSLECTVEGTSNPNLYWYRQAAGRGLQLLFYSVGIGQISSEVPQNLSASRPQDRQFILSSKKLLLSDSGFYLCAWSVLRLAGAYAPDTQYFGPGTRLTVL.

The chain recombines TRBV6-4 with TRBJ1-5, with D perhaps matching TRBD1 (5 bases). Germline V gene data show CDR1 as MRHNA and CDR2 as SNTAGT. CDR3 size: 13 residues. Trimming took 9 bases from V and 2 from J, leaving 11 bases between them. The CDR3 sequence: CASLGQGNQPQHF. The CDR3 DNA sequence: TGTGCCAGTCTAGGACAAGGCAATCAGCCCCAGCATTTT.

This chain joins TRBV11-1 and TRBJ2-1; TRBD2 agrees at 10 bases. With V trimmed by 5 bases and J by 10 bases, 11 bases remained unmatched. The CDR3 has 15 residues. Germline lookup yields CDR1 SGHAT and CDR2 FQDESV (reference sequence). The CDR3 nucleotides read TGTGCCAGCAGCCCCCGGCGTAGCGGGGGGAGAGAGCAGTTCTTC. Translation: CASSPRRSGGREQFF. The variable domain in full, completed from reference TRBV11-1 and TRBJ2-1, reads EAEVAQSPRYKITEKSQAVAFWCDPISGHATLYWYRQILGQGPELLVQFQDESVVDDSQLPKDRFSAERLKGVDSTLKIQPAELGDSAMYLCASSPRRSGGREQFFGPGTRLTVL.

This clone was observed at least ten times. The chain joins TRBV24-1 to TRBJ1-2, with D tentatively TRBD1 (6 bases). Germline CDR1 reads KGHDR; CDR2 reads SFDVKD. V dropped 6 bases and J dropped 7 bases, with 14 bases sitting between them. This CDR3 region has 13 residues. CDR3 sequence: CATSQGSMVGYTF. For the CDR3, the DNA is TGTGCCACCAGTCAGGGGTCAATGGTTGGCTACACCTTC.

The CDR3 sequence: CASSVRDSSITLNTIYF. The CDR3 DNA is TGTGCCAGCAGCGTACGGGACAGCAGCATCACACTAAACACCATATATTTT. The chain has TRBV9 and TRBJ1-3, with TRBD1 matching over 7 bases. This CDR3 comprises 17 residues. From germline, CDR1 is SGDLS and CDR2 YYNGEE. Trimming at V came to 1 base and at J to 6 bases, leaving 13 bases not matched to a gene.

The chain employs TRBV7-2 and TRBJ2-1; no firm D call. V dropped 0 bases and J dropped 2 bases, with 11 bases sitting between them. CDR3 length: 16 amino acids. Germline-derived CDR1 and CDR2 are SGHTA and FQGNSA. CDR3 protein: CASSLALKHPYNEQFF. The CDR3 coding sequence is TGTGCCAGCAGCTTAGCCCTCAAGCATCCCTACAATGAGCAGTTCTTC.

This chain links TRBV20-1 with TRBJ2-1; D is uncertain. With 0 bases removed from V and 5 bases from J, the gap between germline ends came to 2 bases. The CDR3 is made up of 11 amino acids. Germline CDR1 DFQATT, CDR2 SNEGSKA (reference sequence). CDR3 sequence reads: CSARDNNEQFF. The CDR3 DNA follows: TGCAGTGCTAGAGATAACAATGAGCAGTTCTTC.

The chain employs TRBV6-5 and TRBJ1-6; TRBD1 is a possible D gene (5 bases). The CDR3 has 14 residues. The germline CDR1 and CDR2 sequences are MNHEY and SVGAGI. V shed 10 bases and J shed 7 bases, with 17 bases lying between them. The CDR3 DNA reads TGTGCCACTGGGGGGATTCGGGACAATTCACCCCTCCACTTT. Translation: CATGGIRDNSPLHF.

This CDR3 reads CASSYPRQGADEQFF. In nucleotides, the CDR3 is TGTGCCAGCAGTTACCCCCGACAGGGGGCAGATGAGCAGTTCTTC. This chain connects TRBV6-6 to TRBJ2-1; TRBD1 matches at 10 bases. The trim removed 2 bases at V and 8 bases at J, leaving 6 bases unmatched. Looked up from germline, CDR1 is MNHNY and CDR2 is SVGAGI (reference sequence). This CDR3 contains 15 residues.

This chain connects TRBV18 to TRBJ1-1, with TRBD1 identical over 10 bases. Germline V gene sequence: CDR1 KGHSH, CDR2 LQKENI. Trimming removed 3 bases from V and 5 bases from J; junction bases left unmatched: 6. The CDR3 is made up of 15 amino acids. CDR3 in DNA: TGTGCCAGCTCACCCCGACAGGGGGCTGGAACTGAAGCTTTCTTT. Translating gives CASSPRQGAGTEAFF.

This sequence joins TRBV18 and TRBJ2-5, with a possible D match to TRBD1 (6 bases). Germline values: CDR1 KGHSH, CDR2 LQKENI. V lost 3 bases and J lost 5, with 16 bases in between. The length of the CDR3 is 15 residues. CDR3 coding DNA: TGTGCCAGCTCACCGAGTGAACAGGGCGGCGAGACCCAGTACTTC. As protein: CASSPSEQGGETQYF.

The J gene is TRBJ2-2, the V gene TRBV5-1, with unresolved D. The CDR3 totals 15 residues. The V gene's germline CDR1 is SGHRS and CDR2 YFSETQ. V was cut by 0 bases and J by 1 base, with 7 bases left in between. The CDR3 nucleotides read TGCGCCAGCAGCTTGGCCTCTAGGAACACCGGGGAGCTGTTTTTT. This encodes CASSLASRNTGELFF.

The chain carries TRBV28 and TRBJ2-7; 8 bases agree with TRBD1. The CDR3 contains 13 residues. Germline lookup yields CDR1 MDHEN and CDR2 SYDVKM. After removal of 6 bases from V and 3 bases from J, the junction contained 4 bases not matched to a gene. DNA for the CDR3: TGTGCCAGCAGGGGGACAGGACGCTACGAGCAGTACTTC. The encoded protein is CASRGTGRYEQYF.

The chain is built from TRBV30 and TRBJ1-1, with 8 bases aligning to TRBD1. The CDR3 contains 16 residues. V lost 3 bases, J lost 2 bases, and 11 bases stayed unmatched. The V gene's germline CDR1 is GTSNPN and CDR2 SVGIG (reference sequence). The CDR3 region has the DNA TGTGCCTGGAGCGTCTCTTCCGACAGGGGAAACACTGAAGCTTTCTTT. Its translation: CAWSVSSDRGNTEAFF.

The rearrangement uses TRBV7-2 and TRBJ2-3; 7 bases match TRBD1. Germline values: CDR1 SGHTA, CDR2 FQGNSA. The trim removed 5 bases at V and 2 bases at J, leaving 4 bases unmatched. The CDR3 consists of 14 residues. The CDR3 spells CASSPGQSTDTQYF. The CDR3 DNA reads as TGTGCCAGCAGCCCGGGACAGTCCACAGATACGCAGTATTTT.

The chain is built from TRBV7-9 and TRBJ2-2; 8 bases are shared with TRBD1. Germline trimming cut 5 bases from V and 5 bases from J; bases unmatched to any gene: 10. Germline assignment: CDR1 SEHNR and CDR2 FQNEAQ (reference sequence). This CDR3 has 16 amino acids. In DNA, the CDR3 is TGTGCCAGCAGCCCTCTGGGACAGGTTAAGACCGGGGAGCTGTTTTTT. Amino acid sequence: CASSPLGQVKTGELFF.

CDR3 sequence (DNA): TGTGCCAGCAGCCGCCGACTAGCGGGGAACAATGAGCAGTTCTTC. This gives the protein CASSRRLAGNNEQFF. This chain joins TRBV3-1 (or the pseudogene TRBV3-2) and TRBJ2-1; 11 nucleotides agree with TRBD2. The CDR3 totals 15 residues. The V gene end was trimmed by 4 bases and the J gene end by 5 bases; junction bases not matched to a gene: 4. Germline assignment: CDR1 LGHDT and CDR2 YNNKEL (reference sequence).

V and J are TRBV10-1 and TRBJ2-2, with 11 positions matching TRBD1. The ends lost 6 bases at V and 6 bases at J; junction bases unmatched: 3. Germline CDR1 and CDR2: WNHNN and SYGVQD (reference sequence). The CDR3 sequence is 14 residues long. CDR3 nucleotides: TGCGCCAGCAGGGAGGGACAGGGGGCCGGGGAGCTGTTTTTT. Translating gives CASREGQGAGELFF.

The chain couples TRBV5-1 to TRBJ1-1; the D gene is possibly TRBD1 (5 bases). Germline CDR1 reads SGHRS; CDR2 reads YFSETQ. There are 11 residues in the CDR3. V lost 4 bases and J lost 7, with 8 bases in between. The CDR3 sequence: CASSQGLEAFF. CDR3 sequence (DNA): TGCGCCAGCAGCCAGGGACTTGAAGCTTTCTTT.